This T cell receptor (beta chain) was found in a study of identical twins. There are 11 residues in the CDR3. V lost 4 bases and J lost 14; bases outside the gene matches: 3. The germline V gene has CDR1 LGHDT and CDR2 YNNKEL (reference sequence). Study results and caveats: Twin sharing of out-of-frame TCR alpha was underestimated by models in monozygotic pairs. Abundant cord blood beta clonotypes carried fewer insertions; memory repertoires showed none.

Details on this clonotype: What it binds is unknown.

Template switching (which added a universal primer site) was used, and cDNA carried unique molecular identifiers. Using its own MiXCR run on the 5' RACE reads, TCRdb lists one record per CDR3 protein. There are around 290,000 distinct CDR3 sequences in the sample; less than 9.5% occur only once, and 7% to 8.5% lies in the top ten. Everyone who donated was a healthy Caucasian. Another study also made use of these data, one on yellow fever vaccine responses in identical twins.

The genes are TRBV3-1 and TRBJ1-4; 8 bases map to TRBD1. Sequenced material: CD8+ T cells sorted from blood. The receptor was isolated from a woman younger than 35 in good health. The CDR3 coding sequence is TGTGCCAGCAGCCGAGGACAGGGTCTGTTTTTT. It codes for CASSRGQGLFF.